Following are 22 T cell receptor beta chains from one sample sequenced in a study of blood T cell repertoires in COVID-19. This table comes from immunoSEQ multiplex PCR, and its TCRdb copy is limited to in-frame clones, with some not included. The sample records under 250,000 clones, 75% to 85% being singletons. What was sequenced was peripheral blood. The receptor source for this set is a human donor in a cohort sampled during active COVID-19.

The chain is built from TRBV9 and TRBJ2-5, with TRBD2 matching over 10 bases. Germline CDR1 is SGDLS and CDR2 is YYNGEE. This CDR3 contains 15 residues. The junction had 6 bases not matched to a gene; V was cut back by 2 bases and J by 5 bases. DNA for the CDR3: TGTGCCAGCAGCGTGAGCGGGGGGGCGGTCGAGACCCAGTACTTC. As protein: CASSVSGGAVETQYF.

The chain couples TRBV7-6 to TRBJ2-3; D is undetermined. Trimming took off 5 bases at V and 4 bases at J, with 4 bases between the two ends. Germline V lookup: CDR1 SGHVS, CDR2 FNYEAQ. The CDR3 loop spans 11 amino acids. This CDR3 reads CASSQSDTQYF. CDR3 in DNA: TGTGCCAGCAGCCAATCAGATACGCAGTATTTT. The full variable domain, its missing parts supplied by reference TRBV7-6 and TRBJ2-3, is GAGVSQSPRYKVTKRGQDVALRCDPISGHVSLYWYRQALGQGPEFLTYFNYEAQQDKSGLPNDRFSAERPEGSISTLTIQRTEQRDSAMYRCASSQSDTQYFGPGTRLTVL.

The CDR3 spells CASGPGQYSPLHF. CDR3 nucleotides: TGTGCTAGTGGGCCGGGACAGTATTCACCCCTCCACTTT. The chain recombines TRBV12-5 with TRBJ1-6; TRBD1 matches at 7 bases. The CDR3 is 13 amino acids. Unmatched junction bases numbered 4, after V lost 6 bases and J lost 8 bases. The germline V gene has CDR1 LGHNT and CDR2 FRNRAP.

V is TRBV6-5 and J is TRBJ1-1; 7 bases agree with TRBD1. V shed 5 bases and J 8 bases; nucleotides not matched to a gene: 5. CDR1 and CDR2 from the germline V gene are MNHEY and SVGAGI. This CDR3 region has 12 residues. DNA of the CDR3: TGTGCCAGCAGTCCGATACAGGGGGAAGCTTTCTTT. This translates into CASSPIQGEAFF.

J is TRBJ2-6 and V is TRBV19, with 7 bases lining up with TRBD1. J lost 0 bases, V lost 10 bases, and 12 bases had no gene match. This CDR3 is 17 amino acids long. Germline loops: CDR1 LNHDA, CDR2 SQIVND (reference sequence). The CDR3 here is CATTDRPLSSGANVLTF. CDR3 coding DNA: TGTGCCACCACGGACAGGCCTTTGAGCTCTGGGGCCAACGTCCTGACTTTC. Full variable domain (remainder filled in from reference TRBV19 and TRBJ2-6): DGGITQSPKYLFRKEGQNVTLSCEQNLNHDAMYWYRQDPGQGLRLIYYSQIVNDFQKGDIAEGYSVSREKKESFPLTVTSAQKNPTAFYLCATTDRPLSSGANVLTFGAGSRLTVL.

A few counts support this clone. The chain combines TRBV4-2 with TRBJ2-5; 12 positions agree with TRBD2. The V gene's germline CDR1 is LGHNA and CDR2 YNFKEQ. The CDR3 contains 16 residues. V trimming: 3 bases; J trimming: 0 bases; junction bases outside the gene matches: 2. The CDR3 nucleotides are TGTGCCAGCAGCCAGACTAGCGGGGGTTACCAAGAGACCCAGTACTTC. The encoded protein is CASSQTSGGYQETQYF.

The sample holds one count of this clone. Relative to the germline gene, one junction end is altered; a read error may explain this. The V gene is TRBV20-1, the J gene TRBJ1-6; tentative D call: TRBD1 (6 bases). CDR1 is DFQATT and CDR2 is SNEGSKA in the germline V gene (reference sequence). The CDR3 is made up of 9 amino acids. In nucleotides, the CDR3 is TGCAGTTCTCCCGGGGACATCCGTTTT. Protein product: CSSPGDIRF.

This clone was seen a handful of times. The CDR3 DNA follows: TGTGCCAGCAGCCCTAGGTGGGGCTCAGCTGGCTACACCTTC. It yields the protein CASSPRWGSAGYTF. The chain employs TRBV5-4 and TRBJ1-2; the D gene is possibly TRBD1 (5 bases). CDR3 length: 14 amino acids. Germline V gene data show CDR1 as SGHNT and CDR2 as YYREEE (reference sequence). The V gene lost 4 bases and the J gene lost 7 bases, with 17 bases spanning the gap.

CDR3 in DNA: TGTGCCAGCAGACGGGACAGGGGGCTCTACGAGCAGTACTTC. This translates into CASRRDRGLYEQYF. The chain links TRBV11-1 to TRBJ2-7; TRBD1 matches 12 bases. With V trimmed by 6 bases and J by 3 bases, 3 bases remained unmatched. The CDR3 sequence is 14 residues long. The germline V gene has CDR1 SGHAT and CDR2 FQDESV (reference sequence).

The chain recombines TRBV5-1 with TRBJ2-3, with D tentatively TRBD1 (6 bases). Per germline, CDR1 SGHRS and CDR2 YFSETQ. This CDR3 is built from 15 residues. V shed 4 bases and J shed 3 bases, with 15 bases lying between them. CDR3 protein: CASSTDRFRTDTQYF. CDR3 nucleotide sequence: TGCGCCAGCAGCACCGACAGGTTCAGGACAGATACGCAGTATTTT.

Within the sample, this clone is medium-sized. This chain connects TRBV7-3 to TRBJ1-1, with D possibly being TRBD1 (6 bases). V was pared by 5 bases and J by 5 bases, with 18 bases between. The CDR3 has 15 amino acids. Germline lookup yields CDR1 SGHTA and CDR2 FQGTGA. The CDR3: CASSPAGATITEAFF. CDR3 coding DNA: TGTGCCAGCAGCCCAGCGGGGGCTACGATAACTGAAGCTTTCTTT.

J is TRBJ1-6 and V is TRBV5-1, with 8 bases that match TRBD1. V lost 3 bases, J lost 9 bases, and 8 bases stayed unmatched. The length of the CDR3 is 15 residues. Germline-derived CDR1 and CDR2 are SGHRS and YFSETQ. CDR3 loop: CASSSDRGGISPLHF. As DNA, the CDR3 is TGCGCCAGCAGCTCTGACAGGGGAGGCATTTCACCCCTCCACTTT.

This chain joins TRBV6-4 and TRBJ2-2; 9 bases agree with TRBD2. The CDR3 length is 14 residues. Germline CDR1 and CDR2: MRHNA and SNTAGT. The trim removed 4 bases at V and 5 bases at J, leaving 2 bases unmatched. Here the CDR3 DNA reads TGTGCCAGCAGTGTGAGCGGGGGGACCGGGGAGCTGTTTTTT. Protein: CASSVSGGTGELFF.

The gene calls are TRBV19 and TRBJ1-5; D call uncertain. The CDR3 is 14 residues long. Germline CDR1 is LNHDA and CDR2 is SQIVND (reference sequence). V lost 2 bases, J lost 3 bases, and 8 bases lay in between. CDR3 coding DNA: TGTGCCAGTAGTATACCCGGGGACAATCAGCCCCAGCATTTT. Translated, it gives CASSIPGDNQPQHF.

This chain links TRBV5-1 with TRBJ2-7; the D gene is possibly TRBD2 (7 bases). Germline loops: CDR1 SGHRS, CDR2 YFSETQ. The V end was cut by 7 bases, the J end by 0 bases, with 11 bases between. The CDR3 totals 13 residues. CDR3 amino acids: CASGGDNSYEQYF. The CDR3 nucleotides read TGCGCCAGCGGGGGGGACAACTCCTACGAGCAGTACTTC. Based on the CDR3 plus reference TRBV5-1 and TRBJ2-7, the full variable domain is KAGVTQTPRYLIKTRGQQVTLSCSPISGHRSVSWYQQTPGQGLQFLFEYFSETQRNKGNFPGRFSGRQFSNSRSEMNVSTLELGDSALYLCASGGDNSYEQYFGPGTRLTVT.

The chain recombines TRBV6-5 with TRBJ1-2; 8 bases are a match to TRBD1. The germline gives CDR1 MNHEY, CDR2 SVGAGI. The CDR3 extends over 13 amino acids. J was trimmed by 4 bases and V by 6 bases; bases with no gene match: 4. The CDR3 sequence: CASREGQAYGYTF. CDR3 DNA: TGTGCCAGCAGGGAGGGACAGGCCTATGGCTACACCTTC.

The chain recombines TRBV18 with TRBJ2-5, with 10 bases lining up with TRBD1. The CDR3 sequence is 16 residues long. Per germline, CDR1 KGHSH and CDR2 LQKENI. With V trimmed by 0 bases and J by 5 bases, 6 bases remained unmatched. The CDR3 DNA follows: TGTGCCAGCTCACCACCGACAGGGGGCGCCGGGGAGACCCAGTACTTC. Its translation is CASSPPTGGAGETQYF.

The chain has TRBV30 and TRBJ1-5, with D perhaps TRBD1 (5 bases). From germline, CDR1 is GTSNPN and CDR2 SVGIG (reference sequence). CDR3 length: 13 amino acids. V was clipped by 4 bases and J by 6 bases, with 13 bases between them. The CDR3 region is CAWIRQGPQPQHF. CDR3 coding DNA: TGTGCCTGGATCCGCCAGGGCCCTCAGCCCCAGCATTTT.

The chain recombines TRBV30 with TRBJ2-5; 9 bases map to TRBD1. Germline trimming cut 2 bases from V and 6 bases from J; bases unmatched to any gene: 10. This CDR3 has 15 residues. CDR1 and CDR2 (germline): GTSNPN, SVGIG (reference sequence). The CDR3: CAWSQNTGGVKTQYF. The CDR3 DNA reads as TGTGCCTGGAGTCAAAATACAGGGGGCGTCAAGACCCAGTACTTC. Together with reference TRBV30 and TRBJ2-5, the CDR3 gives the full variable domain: SQTIHQWPATLVQPVGSPLSLECTVEGTSNPNLYWYRQAAGRGLQLLFYSVGIGQISSEVPQNLSASRPQDRQFILSSKKLLLSDSGFYLCAWSQNTGGVKTQYFGPGTRLLVL.

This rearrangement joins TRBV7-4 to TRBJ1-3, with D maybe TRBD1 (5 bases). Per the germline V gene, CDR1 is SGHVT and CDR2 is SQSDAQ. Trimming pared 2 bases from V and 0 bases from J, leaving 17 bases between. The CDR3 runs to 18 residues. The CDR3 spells CASSLPAGCLYSGNTIYF. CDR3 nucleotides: TGTGCCAGCAGCTTACCCGCAGGGTGCCTTTACTCTGGAAACACCATATATTTT. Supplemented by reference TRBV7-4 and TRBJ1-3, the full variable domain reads GAGVSQSPRYKVAKRGRDVALRCDSISGHVTLYWYRQTLGQGSEVLTYSQSDAQRDKSGRPSGRFSAERPERSVSTLKIQRTEQGDSAVYLCASSLPAGCLYSGNTIYFGEGSWLTVV.

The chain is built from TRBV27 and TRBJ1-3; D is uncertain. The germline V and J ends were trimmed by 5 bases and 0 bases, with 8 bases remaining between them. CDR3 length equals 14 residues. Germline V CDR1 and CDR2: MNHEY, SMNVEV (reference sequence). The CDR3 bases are TGTGCCAGCAGTATCTCCTACTCTGGAAACACCATATATTTT. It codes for CASSISYSGNTIYF.

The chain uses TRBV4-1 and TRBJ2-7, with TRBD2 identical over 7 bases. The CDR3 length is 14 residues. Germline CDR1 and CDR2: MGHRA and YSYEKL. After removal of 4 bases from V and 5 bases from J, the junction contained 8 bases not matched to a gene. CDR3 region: CASSPWTRGDEQYF. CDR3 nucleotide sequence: TGCGCCAGCAGCCCTTGGACACGGGGGGACGAGCAGTACTTC.